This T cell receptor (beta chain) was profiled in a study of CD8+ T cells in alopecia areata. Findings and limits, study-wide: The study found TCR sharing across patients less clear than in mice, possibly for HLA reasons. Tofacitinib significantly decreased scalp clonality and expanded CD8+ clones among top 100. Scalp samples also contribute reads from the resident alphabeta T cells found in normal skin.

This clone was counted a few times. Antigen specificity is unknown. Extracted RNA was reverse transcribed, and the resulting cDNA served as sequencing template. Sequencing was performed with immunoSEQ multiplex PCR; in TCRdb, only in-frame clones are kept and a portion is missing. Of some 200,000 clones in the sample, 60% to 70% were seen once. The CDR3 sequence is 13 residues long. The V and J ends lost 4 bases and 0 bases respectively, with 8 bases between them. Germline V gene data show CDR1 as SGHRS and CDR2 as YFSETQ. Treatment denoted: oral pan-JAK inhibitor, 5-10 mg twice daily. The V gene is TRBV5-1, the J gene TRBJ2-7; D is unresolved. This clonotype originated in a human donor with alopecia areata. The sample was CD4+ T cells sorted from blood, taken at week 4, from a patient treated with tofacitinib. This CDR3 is CASSLRISYEQYF. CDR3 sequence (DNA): TGCGCCAGCAGCCTTCGTATCTCCTACGAGCAGTACTTC.